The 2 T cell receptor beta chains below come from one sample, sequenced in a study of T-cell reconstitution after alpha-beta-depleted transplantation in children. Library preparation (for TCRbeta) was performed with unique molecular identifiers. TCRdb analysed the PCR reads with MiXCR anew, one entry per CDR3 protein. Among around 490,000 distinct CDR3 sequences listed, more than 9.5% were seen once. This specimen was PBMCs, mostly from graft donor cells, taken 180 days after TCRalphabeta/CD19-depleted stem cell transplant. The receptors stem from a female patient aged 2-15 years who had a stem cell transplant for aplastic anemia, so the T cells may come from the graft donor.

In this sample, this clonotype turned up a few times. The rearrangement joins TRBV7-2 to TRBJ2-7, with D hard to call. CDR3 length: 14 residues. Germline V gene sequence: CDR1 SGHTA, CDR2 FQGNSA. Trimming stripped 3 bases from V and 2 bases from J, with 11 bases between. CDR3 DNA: TGTGCCAGCAGCTTCAATGGTCAGACCTACGAGCAGTACTTC. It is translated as CASSFNGQTYEQYF.

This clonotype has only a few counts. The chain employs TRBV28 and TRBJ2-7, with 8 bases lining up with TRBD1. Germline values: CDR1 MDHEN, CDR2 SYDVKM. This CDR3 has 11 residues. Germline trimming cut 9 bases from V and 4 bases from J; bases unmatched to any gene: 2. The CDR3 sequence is CARTGVYEQYV. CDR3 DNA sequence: TGTGCCAGGACAGGGGTATACGAGCAGTACGTC.